What follows are 20 T cell receptor beta chains derived from one specimen sequenced in a study of blood T cell repertoires in COVID-19. Measured with immunoSEQ multiplex PCR; TCRdb has only the in-frame clones, and not every one. The sample contains roughly 180,000 clones, 70% to 90% of which appear only once. Material for sequencing was peripheral blood. Receptors originate from a woman in her forties or fifties with COVID-19, enrolled during active disease.

This sequence joins TRBV9 and TRBJ1-2, with 7 nucleotides matching TRBD1. Germline trimming cut 3 bases from V and 2 bases from J; bases unmatched to any gene: 7. The length of the CDR3 is 15 residues. Germline V CDR1 and CDR2: SGDLS, YYNGEE. The CDR3 region is CASSATGQPNYGYTF. CDR3 DNA sequence: TGTGCCAGCAGCGCCACGGGACAGCCCAACTATGGCTACACCTTC.

The rearrangement links TRBV28 to TRBJ2-7, with D possibly TRBD1 on 5 matching bases. Germline loops: CDR1 MDHEN, CDR2 SYDVKM. This CDR3 has 13 residues. The V end lost 2 bases, the J end lost 3 bases, and 8 bases lay between the germline ends. CDR3 in DNA: TGTGCCAGCAGTTTAATAGACAGCTACGAGCAGTACTTC. This sequence encodes CASSLIDSYEQYF.

The chain has TRBV29-1 and TRBJ1-2; tentatively, D is TRBD1 (6 bases). The CDR3 spans 11 residues. Trimming took 7 bases from V and 7 from J, leaving 13 bases between them. Germline V gene sequence: CDR1 SQVTM, CDR2 ANQGSEA. Written as DNA, the CDR3 is TGCAGCGGGGGGGGGCTTGCTGGCTACACCTTC. Its protein product is CSGGGLAGYTF.

This clone was recorded only once. This chain connects TRBV9 to TRBJ2-1; the match to TRBD2 covers 10 bases. There are 16 residues in the CDR3. After removal of 0 bases from V and 8 bases from J, the junction contained 8 bases not matched to a gene. Germline V lookup: CDR1 SGDLS, CDR2 YYNGEE. The CDR3 DNA is TGTGCCAGCAGCGTAGTGCAACTAGCGGGGACCCATGAGCAGTTCTTC. Translating gives CASSVVQLAGTHEQFF.

The chain employs TRBV19 and TRBJ1-1; D unresolved. The CDR3 consists of 15 residues. V dropped 0 bases and J dropped 1 base, with 9 bases sitting between them. Germline V gene sequence: CDR1 LNHDA, CDR2 SQIVND (reference sequence). DNA for the CDR3: TGTGCCAGTAGTATAGATGAGTCCCCGAACACTGAAGCTTTCTTT. This translates into CASSIDESPNTEAFF.

V is TRBV7-7 and J is TRBJ2-3, with D hard to call. V gave up 1 base and J gave up 5 bases, with 7 bases separating them. Germline V gene data show CDR1 as SSHAT and CDR2 as FNYEAQ (reference sequence). This CDR3 has 13 residues. CDR3 in DNA: TGTGCCAGCAGCTTAGTTTCTAGAGATACGCAGTATTTT. As protein: CASSLVSRDTQYF.

The chain carries TRBV28 and TRBJ1-2; D unresolved. Germline CDR1 and CDR2: MDHEN and SYDVKM. The germline V and J ends were trimmed by 5 bases and 5 bases, with 3 bases remaining between them. The CDR3 extends over 10 amino acids. The CDR3 nucleotides are TGTGCCAGCAGTCTATATGGCTACACCTTC. This translates into CASSLYGYTF.

Only one count was recorded for this clone. The genes are TRBV5-6 and TRBJ1-2; 7 nucleotides align to TRBD1. The V segment lost 4 bases and the J segment 4 bases; nucleotides outside the gene matches: 7. Germline V CDR1 and CDR2: SGHDT, YYEEEE. The CDR3 contains 14 residues. The DNA for the CDR3 is TGTGCCAGCAGCCGGTCGACAGGGACCTATGGCTACACCTTC. The encoded protein is CASSRSTGTYGYTF. Complete variable domain (other parts from reference TRBV5-6 and TRBJ1-2): DAGVTQSPTHLIKTRGQQVTLRCSPKSGHDTVSWYQQALGQGPQFIFQYYEEEERQRGNFPDRFSGHQFPNYSSELNVNALLLGDSALYLCASSRSTGTYGYTFGSGTRLTVV.

The V and J genes are TRBV6-6 and TRBJ1-6; D is undetermined. Trimming cost V 6 bases and J 4 bases, with 7 bases left between them. The germline V gene has CDR1 MNHNY and CDR2 SVGAGI (reference sequence). The CDR3 totals 13 residues. As DNA, the CDR3 is TGTGCCAGCAGGGAGGTATATAATTCACCCCTCCACTTT. It encodes CASREVYNSPLHF.

This sequence joins TRBV19 and TRBJ1-2, with 7 bases matching TRBD1. Germline trimming cut 9 bases from V and 4 bases from J; bases unmatched to any gene: 17. The CDR3 has 16 amino acids. Germline V CDR1 and CDR2: LNHDA, SQIVND (reference sequence). The chain's CDR3 is CASLGFETGTLYGYTF. CDR3 DNA sequence: TGTGCCAGCCTTGGGTTCGAGACAGGGACCCTCTATGGCTACACCTTC.

The V call is TRBV27, the J call TRBJ1-2; TRBD1 matches at 7 bases. CDR3 length: 19 residues. Germline CDR1 and CDR2: MNHEY and SMNVEV (reference sequence). V lost 4 bases and J lost 0; bases outside the gene matches: 17. The CDR3: CASSSELNAGTEANYGYTF. For the CDR3, the DNA is TGTGCCAGCAGTTCAGAACTAAATGCCGGGACAGAAGCTAACTATGGCTACACCTTC.

The gene calls are TRBV5-1 and TRBJ2-3, with TRBD2 identical over 9 bases. This CDR3 is 16 amino acids long. The germline CDR1 and CDR2 sequences are SGHRS and YFSETQ. V was clipped by 0 bases and J by 2 bases; unmatched bases: 4. DNA of the CDR3: TGCGCCAGCAGCTTGGATCCTAGCGGGGCCACAGATACGCAGTATTTT. Protein product: CASSLDPSGATDTQYF. Filled out from reference TRBV5-1 and TRBJ2-3, the complete variable domain reads KAGVTQTPRYLIKTRGQQVTLSCSPISGHRSVSWYQQTPGQGLQFLFEYFSETQRNKGNFPGRFSGRQFSNSRSEMNVSTLELGDSALYLCASSLDPSGATDTQYFGPGTRLTVL.

The chain links TRBV7-8 to TRBJ1-3; 8 bases are a match to TRBD1. V trimming: 3 bases; J trimming: 3 bases; junction bases outside the gene matches: 4. The CDR3 loop spans 15 amino acids. In germline, CDR1 is SGHVS, CDR2 FQNEAQ. Here the CDR3 reads CASSLDRVGGNTIYF. DNA for the CDR3: TGTGCCAGCAGCTTGGACAGGGTTGGTGGAAACACCATATATTTT.

The V gene is TRBV4-3, the J gene TRBJ2-2; 8 bases line up with TRBD2. The CDR3 has 16 amino acids. With V trimmed by 0 bases and J by 5 bases, 5 bases remained unmatched. Germline lookup yields CDR1 LGHNA and CDR2 YSLEER. The CDR3 coding sequence is TGCGCCAGCAGCCAAGATTGGGCGGGGGGAACCGGGGAGCTGTTTTTT. This sequence encodes CASSQDWAGGTGELFF.

This clone was found once. This chain connects TRBV5-4 to TRBJ2-1, with a possible D match to TRBD1 (5 bases). Trimming took off 5 bases at V and 13 bases at J, with 16 bases between the two ends. CDR3 length equals 12 residues. Germline lookup yields CDR1 SGHNT and CDR2 YYREEE (reference sequence). The CDR3 loop is CASSLDSTYQFF. The CDR3 bases are TGTGCCAGCAGTCTTGACAGCACGTACCAGTTCTTC.

The chain links TRBV7-3 to TRBJ1-6; 7 positions agree with TRBD1. Per the germline V gene, CDR1 is SGHTA and CDR2 is FQGTGA. Trimming at V came to 6 bases and at J to 9 bases, leaving 5 bases not matched to a gene. This CDR3 is 13 amino acids long. CDR3 sequence reads: CASSLDRASPLHF. CDR3 nucleotides: TGTGCCAGCAGTCTAGACAGGGCTTCACCCCTCCACTTT.

The chain has TRBV3-1 (or the pseudogene TRBV3-2) and TRBJ2-1; tentative D call: TRBD2 (7 bases). Germline V gives CDR1 LGHDT, CDR2 YNNKEL (reference sequence). The CDR3 is made up of 16 amino acids. V lost 4 bases and J lost 0, with 13 bases in between. CDR3 protein: CASSPQGGVSYNEQFF. DNA of the CDR3: TGTGCCAGCAGCCCCCAAGGGGGGGTCTCCTACAATGAGCAGTTCTTC.

V gene TRBV30 combines with J gene TRBJ1-1; TRBD1 might be the D (6 bases). Germline loops: CDR1 GTSNPN, CDR2 SVGIG (reference sequence). V was trimmed by 3 bases and J by 0 bases, leaving 11 bases between them. The CDR3 contains 14 residues. CDR3 coding DNA: TGTGCCTGGAGAATGACAGGAGTGAACACTGAAGCTTTCTTT. Its protein is CAWRMTGVNTEAFF.

This chain links TRBV6-2 or TRBV6-3 with TRBJ2-7, with unresolved D. V lost 0 bases, J lost 3 bases, and 6 bases lay in between. CDR3 size: 13 residues. Per germline, CDR1 MNHEY and CDR2 SVGEGT. CDR3 nucleotides: TGTGCCAGCAGTTACTCACAGTTCTACGAGCAGTACTTC. Encoded protein: CASSYSQFYEQYF.

The chain combines TRBV7-9 with TRBJ2-1; 9 bases are shared with TRBD1. The CDR3 consists of 16 residues. The trim removed 3 bases at V and 2 bases at J, leaving 5 bases unmatched. Germline V lookup: CDR1 SEHNR, CDR2 FQNEAQ (reference sequence). CDR3 protein: CASSLGQGTTYNEQFF. Written as DNA, the CDR3 is TGTGCCAGCAGCTTGGGACAGGGTACCACCTACAATGAGCAGTTCTTC.